A single sample gave rise to the 15 T cell receptor beta chains below, sequenced in a study of CD8+CD57+ T cells in acquired aplastic anemia. Template material for TCR beta VDJ and CDR3 profiling consisted of genomic DNA. One entry per CDR3 protein, called by TCRdb with MiXCR from the reads. The sample consists of 160,000 or so distinct CDR3 sequences, more than 45% of them appearing once. The sequenced patients had an expansion of CD8+CD57+ cells seen by flow cytometry. Sequenced sample: sorted CD4+, CD8+, or CD8+CD57+ T cells (not recorded which) from PBMCs. These receptors originate from a human donor with aplastic anemia.

This clonotype was counted a few times. This CDR3 is CASSQLLGGVSGNTIYF. The CDR3 nucleotides read TGCGCCAGCAGCCAACTGCTTGGAGGGGTCTCTGGAAACACCATATATTTT. The rearrangement uses TRBV4-1 and TRBJ1-3; D perhaps matches TRBD1 (5 bases). Germline lookup yields CDR1 MGHRA and CDR2 YSYEKL. CDR3 length: 17 amino acids. Trimming pared 2 bases from V and 0 bases from J, leaving 14 bases between.

The sample holds a few counts of this clonotype. This may be a read error, as it is one base from a much larger clone. The chain carries TRBV5-5 and TRBJ1-6, with D perhaps matching TRBD1 (5 bases). Germline CDR1 reads SGHKS; CDR2 reads YYEKEE (reference sequence). The CDR3 loop spans 14 amino acids. The V gene lost 1 base and the J gene lost 9 bases, with 11 bases spanning the gap. In DNA form, the CDR3 reads TGTGCCAGCAGCTTGCAGGGCATGAGTTCACCCCTCCACTTT. Its protein product is CASSLQGMSSPLHF.

This clonotype has a handful of counts. This chain connects TRBV2 to TRBJ2-2; D unresolved. From germline, CDR1 is SNHLY and CDR2 FYNNEI. V dropped 7 bases and J dropped 2 bases, with 14 bases sitting between them. There are 15 residues in the CDR3. The CDR3 DNA is TGTGCCAGCAAACGCATAGGCGGCAACACCGGGGAGCTGTTTTTT. This gives the protein CASKRIGGNTGELFF.

The rearrangement uses TRBV5-4 and TRBJ2-6; 8 bases are a match to TRBD1. Germline-derived CDR1 and CDR2 are SGHNT and YYREEE (reference sequence). CDR3 size: 15 residues. The trim removed 5 bases at V and 4 bases at J, leaving 5 bases unmatched. CDR3 nucleotide sequence: TGTGCCAGCAGGCAGGGGGCGCCCGGGGCCAACGTCCTGACTTTC. Its translation: CASRQGAPGANVLTF.

This clonotype was counted only a few times. The chain couples TRBV10-3 to TRBJ1-3; 9 bases match TRBD1. CDR1 is ENHRY, CDR2 SYGVKD, per germline. With V trimmed by 9 bases and J by 0 bases, 12 bases remained unmatched. This CDR3 has 17 residues. CDR3 loop: CAINRGPIGFSGNTIYF. In DNA, the CDR3 is TGTGCCATAAACAGGGGGCCCATCGGGTTCTCTGGAAACACCATATATTTT.

As regards this clonotype: A junction end diverges from the germline sequence, so it may reflect a read error. CDR3: CASSKSGGNTEAFF. The CDR3 DNA follows: TGCGCCAGCAGTAAGTCGGGCGGGAACACTGAAGCTTTCTTT. The V gene is TRBV10-1, the J gene TRBJ1-1, with no clear D. The CDR3 spans 14 residues. Germline CDR1 and CDR2: WNHNN and SYGVQD (reference sequence).

The chain joins TRBV10-3 to TRBJ1-2; 11 bases are a match to TRBD1. CDR3 length: 13 amino acids. The germline CDR1 and CDR2 sequences are ENHRY and SYGVKD. V trimming: 10 bases; J trimming: 6 bases; junction bases outside the gene matches: 7. CDR3 residues: CATQGDRGNGYTF. The DNA of the CDR3 is TGTGCCACCCAAGGGGACAGGGGGAATGGCTACACCTTC.

This clonotype was counted many times. The CDR3: CASSSRGGGAREKLFF. The DNA for the CDR3 is TGTGCCAGTAGTTCCCGGGGAGGGGGGGCGCGTGAAAAACTGTTTTTT. V is TRBV19 and J is TRBJ1-4; D perhaps matches TRBD1 (6 bases). CDR1 LNHDA and CDR2 SQIVND come from the germline V gene (reference sequence). Trimming pared 5 bases from V and 7 bases from J, leaving 20 bases between. This CDR3 region has 16 residues.

There are many counts of this clonotype. The chain is built from TRBV19 and TRBJ2-7; unclear D gene. Germline V gene data show CDR1 as LNHDA and CDR2 as SQIVND (reference sequence). This CDR3 region has 17 residues. The V end was cut by 2 bases, the J end by 2 bases, with 19 bases between. DNA for the CDR3: TGTGCCAGTAGTATAATCCGCAGACCAATTTTTACCTACGAGCAGTACTTC. Protein sequence: CASSIIRRPIFTYEQYF.

The gene calls are TRBV20-1 and TRBJ2-7; 8 nucleotides line up with TRBD1. Germline V gene lookup returns CDR1 DFQATT and CDR2 SNEGSKA (reference sequence). The CDR3 covers 13 residues. V lost 5 bases, J lost 7 bases, and 10 bases stayed unmatched. CDR3 loop: CSAFRQGAGEQYF. In DNA form, the CDR3 reads TGCAGTGCTTTTCGTCAGGGGGCGGGGGAGCAGTACTTC.

This chain links TRBV7-8 with TRBJ2-7; 12 nucleotides agree with TRBD1. V dropped 1 base and J dropped 6; count of bases not matched to a gene: 7. The CDR3 runs 16 residues. Germline CDR1 is SGHVS and CDR2 is FQNEAQ. The CDR3 protein is CASSLVWGQGAGEQYF. CDR3 DNA sequence: TGTGCCAGCAGCTTAGTCTGGGGACAGGGGGCAGGCGAGCAGTACTTC.

The J gene is TRBJ1-2, the V gene TRBV10-3, with 8 bases that match TRBD1. Unmatched junction bases numbered 7, after V lost 7 bases and J lost 6 bases. The CDR3 consists of 13 residues. Germline values: CDR1 ENHRY, CDR2 SYGVKD. The CDR3 bases are TGTGCCATCACTGCAGGGGGCGAGGATGGCTACACCTTC. Translating gives CAITAGGEDGYTF.

The V gene is TRBV24-1, the J gene TRBJ2-1; 14 bases fit TRBD2. Germline CDR1 KGHDR, CDR2 SFDVKD. J gave up 0 bases and V 5 bases, and 5 bases lay outside the gene matches. The CDR3 sequence is 18 residues long. CDR3 loop: CATSGTSGRFLSYNEQFF. The CDR3 DNA reads as TGTGCCACCAGTGGGACTAGCGGGAGGTTCCTCTCCTACAATGAGCAGTTCTTC.

The V gene is TRBV10-3, the J gene TRBJ1-4, with a weak D call TRBD1 (5 bases). The CDR3 is 18 amino acids. Trimming removed 10 bases at V and 1 base at J, with 25 bases between. Germline V gene sequence: CDR1 ENHRY, CDR2 SYGVKD. CDR3 sequence reads: CASKSSPLLGGTNEKLFF. CDR3 DNA: TGTGCCAGCAAGTCTTCCCCCCTACTCGGGGGAACTAATGAAAAACTGTTTTTT.

As concerns this clonotype: The CDR3 does not close with the conserved phenylalanine or tryptophan, likely indicating a read error. It is unclear where the CDR3 begins or ends on the DNA, so no DNA is shown, and the CDR3 is as TCRdb lists it. This chain joins TRBV20-1 and TRBJ2-3; TRBD2, the D gene given by the table, was not confirmed from the DNA. The CDR3 is 14 residues long, ends included. Germline V gives CDR1 DFQATT, CDR2 SNEGSKA (reference sequence). The CDR3 here is CSASASGRRNTRYS.